One sample yielded the 15 T cell receptor beta chains listed below, sequenced in a study of blood T cell repertoires in COVID-19. Repertoires were generated with immunoSEQ multiplex PCR, while TCRdb's copy carries only in-frame clones and drops some. The sample records around 230,000 clones, 81% being singletons. Sequencing input: peripheral blood. These TCRs come from a woman older than 75 with acute or convalescent COVID-19.

V gene TRBV7-3 combines with J gene TRBJ2-1, with D hard to call. Looked up from germline, CDR1 is SGHTA and CDR2 is FQGTGA. The CDR3 contains 13 residues. Trimming stripped 2 bases from V and 4 bases from J, with 6 bases between. The CDR3 bases are TGTGCCAGCAGCTTACAGGTTTACAATGAGCAGTTCTTC. Its translation is CASSLQVYNEQFF.

V usage is TRBV19 and J usage is TRBJ2-5; a weak D match, TRBD1 (6 bases). Trimming stripped 5 bases from V and 5 bases from J, with 15 bases between. This CDR3 has 14 residues. CDR1 is LNHDA and CDR2 is SQIVND in the germline V gene (reference sequence). The CDR3 sequence: CASSPPGQHETQYF. Written as DNA, the CDR3 is TGTGCCAGTAGTCCCCCTGGACAGCACGAGACCCAGTACTTC.

Only one count was recorded for this clone. The chain couples TRBV7-6 to TRBJ1-5; TRBD1 matches at 9 bases. The CDR3 is 15 amino acids. The junction had 8 bases not matched to a gene; V was cut back by 5 bases and J by 6 bases. From germline, CDR1 is SGHVS and CDR2 FNYEAQ. The CDR3 DNA sequence: TGTGCCAGCAGCAGGGGGGGACAGGGAAGTCAGCCCCAGCATTTT. It specifies CASSRGGQGSQPQHF.

V gene TRBV15 combines with J gene TRBJ2-5; the match to TRBD2 covers 8 bases. The trim removed 0 bases at V and 9 bases at J, leaving 9 bases unmatched. The germline CDR1 and CDR2 sequences are LNHNV and YYDKDF (reference sequence). The CDR3 sequence is 15 residues long. The chain's CDR3 is CATSRDRGGGWAQYF. The DNA of the CDR3 is TGTGCCACCAGCAGAGATCGAGGCGGGGGGTGGGCCCAGTACTTC.

This clone was picked up one time. The chain is built from TRBV7-9 and TRBJ2-1; 10 nucleotides match TRBD2. Germline values: CDR1 SEHNR, CDR2 FQNEAQ (reference sequence). The CDR3 contains 15 residues. After removal of 2 bases from V and 6 bases from J, the junction contained 4 bases not matched to a gene. This CDR3 is CASSLSGLAPNEQFF. DNA of the CDR3: TGTGCCAGCAGCTTATCGGGACTAGCGCCCAATGAGCAGTTCTTC.

This clone has just one count. The V gene is TRBV11-2, the J gene TRBJ2-1, with a tentative D call TRBD1 (5 bases). V dropped 2 bases and J dropped 10 bases, with 12 bases sitting between them. Germline-derived CDR1 and CDR2 are SGHAT and FQNNGV. There are 13 residues in the CDR3. The chain's CDR3 is CASSLLMRQEQFF. CDR3 DNA: TGTGCCAGCAGCTTATTGATGAGACAGGAGCAGTTCTTC.

The chain employs TRBV12-3 or TRBV12-4 and TRBJ1-5; D ambiguous. The V gene lost 3 bases and the J gene lost 4 bases, with 7 bases spanning the gap. CDR3 length: 13 residues. The CDR3 coding sequence is TGTGCCAGCAGTTTGGCGGCTAATCAGCCCCAGCATTTT. The encoded protein is CASSLAANQPQHF.

The chain links TRBV29-1 to TRBJ1-1; TRBD1 agrees at 7 bases. CDR1 is SQVTM and CDR2 is ANQGSEA in the germline V gene. The V segment lost 5 bases and the J segment 1 base; nucleotides outside the gene matches: 7. The CDR3 sequence is 14 residues long. For the CDR3, the DNA is TGCAGCGTTCCCAGGACAGGACGGAACACTGAAGCTTTCTTT. This gives the protein CSVPRTGRNTEAFF.

In its sample, this clone was seen a few times. The chain is built from TRBV10-3 and TRBJ2-3; perhaps TRBD1 as D (5 bases). CDR1 and CDR2 (germline): ENHRY, SYGVKD. The CDR3 length is 14 residues. The V gene lost 6 bases and the J gene lost 0 bases, with 10 bases spanning the gap. The CDR3 DNA sequence: TGTGCCATCAGCTCTAGGGGAAGCACAGATACGCAGTATTTT. Its translation is CAISSRGSTDTQYF.

Worth noting for this clone: Other DNA sequences in the sample encode the same CDR3. This chain uses TRBV3-1 (or the pseudogene TRBV3-2) with TRBJ2-3; weak D call: TRBD1 (5 bases). This CDR3 has 14 amino acids. CDR1 and CDR2 (germline): LGHDT, YNNKEL (reference sequence). Trimming stripped 4 bases from V and 1 base from J, with 9 bases between. CDR3 loop: CASSPLQGTDTQYF. CDR3 nucleotides: TGTGCCAGCAGCCCCCTACAGGGCACAGATACGCAGTATTTT.

The CDR3 region has the DNA TGTGCCAGCAAGGTTAAGGGGTACGAGCAGTACTTC. Residues: CASKVKGYEQYF. The rearrangement joins TRBV28 to TRBJ2-7; tentative D call: TRBD1 (5 bases). V shed 7 bases and J shed 4 bases, with 11 bases lying between them. The germline gives CDR1 MDHEN, CDR2 SYDVKM. There are 12 residues in the CDR3.

Here the CDR3 DNA reads TGTGCCAGCAGCCTCCCCGGACAGGGGGCGAACACCGGGGAGCTGTTTTTT. As protein: CASSLPGQGANTGELFF. V gene TRBV6-4 combines with J gene TRBJ2-2; 10 bases map to TRBD1. Trimming at V came to 6 bases and at J to 0 bases, leaving 7 bases not matched to a gene. Germline-derived CDR1 and CDR2 are MRHNA and SNTAGT. CDR3 length: 17 residues.

The chain couples TRBV6-5 to TRBJ2-2; no firm D call. The V gene lost 6 bases and the J gene lost 5 bases, with 10 bases spanning the gap. The CDR3 contains 13 residues. CDR1 MNHEY and CDR2 SVGAGI come from the germline V gene. In DNA, the CDR3 is TGTGCCAGCAGGCCGAGATTAACCGGGGAGCTGTTTTTT. Translated, it gives CASRPRLTGELFF.

This chain uses TRBV6-5 with TRBJ1-5; the match to TRBD1 covers 7 bases. Germline CDR1 MNHEY, CDR2 SVGAGI. The CDR3 extends over 14 amino acids. V shed 6 bases and J 7 bases; nucleotides not matched to a gene: 9. CDR3 protein: CASSMKTGQQPQHF. Written as DNA, the CDR3 is TGTGCCAGCAGCATGAAGACAGGGCAACAGCCCCAGCATTTT.

V usage is TRBV2 and J usage is TRBJ2-2; TRBD2 matches 10 bases. The CDR3 totals 16 residues. With 5 bases clipped from V and 0 bases from J, the junction kept 3 bases outside the gene matches. The V gene's germline CDR1 is SNHLY and CDR2 FYNNEI. CDR3 DNA sequence: TGTGCCAGCAGTTTCGGACTAGCGGCGAACACCGGGGAGCTGTTTTTT. Protein product: CASSFGLAANTGELFF.